This T cell receptor (beta chain) stems from a study of blood T cell repertoires in COVID-19 (TCRdb year 2020). Looking at the study overall: Samples covering the acute and convalescent phases of COVID-19 were provided by collaborators in the United States, Italy and Spain. The prospective study material was composed of cDNA or gDNA derived from T cells, B-cell-depleted T cells, or PBMCs. Subjects who had been exposed to COVID-19, were actively infected with it, or had recovered from it provided the deeply sampled blood TCRbeta repertoires that made up the dataset. The repertoires were released in a freely available public database intended as a resource for research on the immune response to SARS-CoV-2. The samples were drawn from the first 160 participants of the ongoing ImmuneRACE study and from more than 1,000 subjects provided by 6 global collaborators. Sample metadata almost always included a de-identified subject ID, COVID-19 status, age in years and sex. Where available, HLA class I and class II types were taken from metadata supplied by the sample provider and were not determined by assay-based typing.

Collaborating institutions collected whole blood in K2EDTA tubes following their own protocols. For TCRbeta analysis, collaborator samples were shipped as frozen whole blood, as isolated PBMCs, or as DNA extracted from either sample type. Points the paper makes about the study in general: The amount of clinical and demographic metadata varied by source and participant and was provided uncurated.

From its cysteine to its phenylalanine, the CDR3 spans 16 amino acids. Left in the record is the CDR3 DNA by itself, 48 bases read in frame from the first base. Relative to germline, V is missing 4 bases and J is missing 2 bases, with 7 bases of the junction outside any gene match. CDR1 and CDR2 are drawn from the germline V gene: SGHTA, FQGTGA. About this clone: Its antigen is unknown. The sample holds no much larger clone one base away, and base qualities are not on file.

The immunoSEQ Assay, a bias-controlled multiplex PCR, was used to amplify TCRbeta CDR3 regions from genomic DNA. Under the source paper's analysis protocol: Nucleated cell counts per sample were estimated from amplification of reference gene primers within the assay. To quantify the absolute abundance of each unique TCRbeta CDR3 rearrangement, sequence reads were collapsed and filtered. For each sample, productive Simpson clonality was calculated as the square root of Simpson's diversity index across productive rearrangements. TCRdb's version of the immuneACCESS table is confined to in-frame rearrangements and falls short of the full clone set. An unresolved V gene accounts for under half of the shortfall where checked; the remainder is of unknown origin. V and J calls plus clone size are reproduced from that table; the DNA served to infer D and trimming. A total of 200,000 to 250,000 clones appear in this sample, approximately 90% of them only once. The ten most abundant clones make up 4% to 5.5% of the sample.

The chain links TRBV7-3 with TRBJ2-3, with 9 central nucleotides matching TRBD2. Sequenced sample: peripheral blood. The TCR originated in a woman aged 35 to 49 with acute or convalescent COVID-19. This receptor carries the CDR3 CASSSGTSQVTDTQYF. The DNA reads TGTGCCAGCAGCTCAGGGACTAGCCAGGTCACAGATACGCAGTATTTT.